The rows below give T cell receptor beta chains drawn from one sample of a study of somatic mutations in cytotoxic T cells in rheumatoid arthritis. Produced via immunoSEQ multiplex PCR; TCRdb's table is partial and in-frame only. The sample holds about 23,000 clones, roughly 74% seen once. The sequenced material came from CD8+ T cells sorted from blood. Receptors were obtained from an adult with rheumatoid arthritis. Each CDR3 is given with its conserved first and last residue. The order of the fields is J gene, D gene, clone size, V gene, CDR3 DNA, CDR3 protein. D genes are given only for firm matches. Size is stated for part of the rows, as once, few or many counts, or as a class when the clone is expanded.

>TRBJ1-2|NA|NA|TRBV7-9
TGTGCCAGCAGCTTAGGAGGGCCCGGGGGGCTGAGCTATGGCTACACCTTC
CASSLGGPGGLSYGYTF
>TRBJ1-1|NA|NA|TRBV5-1
TGCGCCAGCAGCTTGGTCGCGGGGGGCACTGAAGCTTTCTTT
CASSLVAGGTEAFF
>TRBJ1-5|NA|NA|TRBV12-5
TGTGCTAGTGGCCCAGGAGGGAGCAATCAGCCCCAGCATTTT
CASGPGGSNQPQHF
>TRBJ2-7|TRBD2|few|TRBV7-9
TGTGCCAGCAGCCTGACCGGGACTAGTCTACGCGAGCAGTACTTC
CASSLTGTSLREQYF
>TRBJ2-7|NA|medium-sized|TRBV7-9
TGTGCCAGCAGCTCACCACAGGGGGAGGGCCACGAGCAGTACTTC
CASSSPQGEGHEQYF
>TRBJ1-3|NA|NA|TRBV7-9
TGTGCCAGCAGCCCTCGGCCTAGCTCTGGAAACACCATATATTTT
CASSPRPSSGNTIYF
>TRBJ2-1|TRBD2|NA|TRBV27
TGTGCCAGCAGTCCCCGGGGTAGCGGGGGCCCCGTAGTTGAGCAGTTCTTC
CASSPRGSGGPVVEQFF
>TRBJ2-7|NA|NA|TRBV4-3
TGCGCCAGCAGCCCCGGAGGGGCGGGCTACGAGCAGTACTTC
CASSPGGAGYEQYF
>TRBJ2-7|NA|NA|TRBV25-1
TGTGCCAGCAGTGAATTGAGACAGAACGAGCAGTACTTC
CASSELRQNEQYF
>TRBJ2-3|NA|few|TRBV7-9
TGTGCCAGCAGCTCGACGGTCACAGATACGCAGTATTTT
CASSSTVTDTQYF
>TRBJ2-5|NA|once|TRBV2
TGTGCCAGCAGTGAGGGTAGGACCAGAGAGACCCAGTACTTC
CASSEGRTRETQYF
>TRBJ1-1|NA|NA|TRBV28
TGTGCCAGCAGTTCCTCCCGACGCGCCAGGTCGAAAGCTTTCTTT
CASSSSRRARSKAFF
>TRBJ2-7|NA|NA|TRBV19
TGTGCCAGTAGTCCCGGTGGTCTAGGGGACTACGAGCAGTACTTC
CASSPGGLGDYEQYF
>TRBJ2-1|NA|NA|TRBV4-2
TGTGCCAGCTCCCCTCCGGGAGAGTACAATGAGCAGTTCTTC
CASSPPGEYNEQFF
>TRBJ1-5|NA|NA|TRBV7-9
TGTGCCAGCAGCTTCGGCAGGGGCTATAGCAATCAGCCCCAGCATTTT
CASSFGRGYSNQPQHF
>TRBJ2-2|NA|NA|TRBV6-4
TGTGCCAGCAGTGTTTCGACAGGGAACACCGGGGAGCTGTTTTTT
CASSVSTGNTGELFF